Listed below are T cell receptor beta chains from one sample, sequenced in a study of beta chain features in type 1 diabetes. Measured with immunoSEQ multiplex PCR; TCRdb has only the in-frame clones, and not every one. The sample shows about 220,000 clones, 9.5% to 13% of them seen only once. Material for sequencing was central memory CD4+ T cells from blood. These receptors were taken from a man aged 18 to 35 in good health. Each CDR3 is given with its conserved first and last residue. Each record gives: clone size, J gene, V gene, D gene, CDR3 DNA, CDR3 protein. A D gene is named only where the DNA matches it firmly. Clone size is shown for a subset of rows, as once, few, many or a class of expanded clone.

size: -; J: TRBJ2-1; V: TRBV7-9; D: -; DNA: TGTGCCAGCAGCCCAGGACACAACAATGAGCAGTTCTTC; CDR3: CASSPGHNNEQFF
size: -; J: TRBJ2-7; V: TRBV7-8; D: TRBD1; DNA: TGTGCCAGCAGCTTAGGGGACAGGGCGAGTGAGCAGTACTTC; CDR3: CASSLGDRASEQYF
size: -; J: TRBJ1-5; V: TRBV4-2; D: -; DNA: TGTGCCAGCAGCCTACCAGGGGATTCTCAGCCCCAGCATTTT; CDR3: CASSLPGDSQPQHF
size: -; J: TRBJ2-5; V: TRBV5-1; D: -; DNA: TGCGCCAGCAGCTTGAGTAGGGAACAAGAGACCCAGTACTTC; CDR3: CASSLSREQETQYF
size: -; J: TRBJ2-1; V: TRBV2; D: TRBD2; DNA: TGTGCCAGCGGTTCGGGACTAGCTGCTTACAATGAGCAGTTCTTC; CDR3: CASGSGLAAYNEQFF
size: few; J: TRBJ2-7; V: TRBV5-1; D: -; DNA: TGCGCCAGCAGCTTGGGGGGACACCCTTACGAGCAGTACTTC; CDR3: CASSLGGHPYEQYF
size: -; J: TRBJ2-1; V: TRBV27; D: TRBD2; DNA: TGTGCCAGCAGGGGGACTAGCGGGAGCTATGAGCAGTTCTTC; CDR3: CASRGTSGSYEQFF
size: many; J: TRBJ2-4; V: TRBV19; D: TRBD2; DNA: TGTGCCAGTAGTGAGGGACTAGCGTGGAACATTCAGTACTTC; CDR3: CASSEGLAWNIQYF
size: few; J: TRBJ2-6; V: TRBV19; D: -; DNA: TGTGCCAGTAGCCCCCAGGGGGCCAACGTCCTGACTTTC; CDR3: CASSPQGANVLTF
size: few; J: TRBJ2-1; V: TRBV7-8; D: TRBD1; DNA: TGTGCCAGCAGCTTAGGGACAGGTCACCATGAGCAGTTCTTC; CDR3: CASSLGTGHHEQFF
size: few; J: TRBJ2-5; V: TRBV5-6; D: TRBD1; DNA: TGTGCCAGCAGTTCTCCGGGACAGGGGACGGGAGAGACCCAGTACTTC; CDR3: CASSSPGQGTGETQYF
size: few; J: TRBJ2-1; V: TRBV11-2; D: -; DNA: TGTGCCAGCAGCTTTTGGCTGAGTAATGAGCAGTTCTTC; CDR3: CASSFWLSNEQFF
size: -; J: TRBJ2-5; V: TRBV18; D: TRBD1; DNA: TGTGCCAGCTCACCACGGCAGGGGGCGGACGAGACCCAGTACTTC; CDR3: CASSPRQGADETQYF
size: few; J: TRBJ2-1; V: TRBV10-3; D: TRBD2; DNA: TGTGCCAGCAGGGTAGCGGGAGAGTACAATGAGCAGTTCTTC; CDR3: CASRVAGEYNEQFF
size: -; J: TRBJ2-7; V: TRBV30; D: -; DNA: TGTGCCTGGAGGCTGCGGCCGGGTGATGAGCAGTACTTC; CDR3: CAWRLRPGDEQYF
size: -; J: TRBJ1-2; V: TRBV10-3; D: TRBD1; DNA: TGTGCCATCAGTGAGTCGCCAGGGGGATCCAGCTATGGCTACACCTTC; CDR3: CAISESPGGSSYGYTF
size: -; J: TRBJ2-7; V: TRBV30; D: TRBD2; DNA: TGTGCCTGGAGACCTACTAGCGGGGTGTCCTACGAGCAGTACTTC; CDR3: CAWRPTSGVSYEQYF
size: few; J: TRBJ1-1; V: TRBV30; D: -; DNA: TGTGCCTGGAGTGTGGAGAGGCGCACTGAAGCTTTCTTT; CDR3: CAWSVERRTEAFF
size: few; J: TRBJ1-5; V: TRBV27; D: TRBD1; DNA: TGTGCCAGCGACCACAGGGGGTATAGCAATCAGCCCCAGCATTTT; CDR3: CASDHRGYSNQPQHF
size: few; J: TRBJ2-5; V: TRBV11-2; D: TRBD1; DNA: TGTGCCAGCAGCTTAGCAACTCCGACAGGGACGGAGACCCAGTACTTC; CDR3: CASSLATPTGTETQYF
size: -; J: TRBJ2-5; V: TRBV7-9; D: -; DNA: TGTGCCAGCAGCTTAGCGTTGACAGGCCAAGAGACCCAGTACTTC; CDR3: CASSLALTGQETQYF
size: few; J: TRBJ2-1; V: TRBV5-1; D: TRBD2; DNA: TGCGCCAGCTCCCCTAGCGGGACCTACAATGAGCAGTTCTTC; CDR3: CASSPSGTYNEQFF
size: few; J: TRBJ2-1; V: TRBV2; D: -; DNA: TGTGCCAGCAGGCTAGCCGATTACAATGAGCAGTTCTTC; CDR3: CASRLADYNEQFF
size: few; J: TRBJ1-5; V: TRBV28; D: -; DNA: TGTGCCAGCTTCGACAGTTCCACTCAGCCCCAGCATTTT; CDR3: CASFDSSTQPQHF
size: -; J: TRBJ2-5; V: TRBV6-5; D: TRBD2; DNA: TGTGCCAGCAGCGGTCACGCTAGCGGAAAAGAGACCCAGTACTTC; CDR3: CASSGHASGKETQYF
size: many; J: TRBJ2-7; V: TRBV13; D: TRBD2; DNA: TGTGCCAGCAGCTCCCGTGGGAGGGCCTCCTACGAGCAGTACTTC; CDR3: CASSSRGRASYEQYF
size: -; J: TRBJ2-7; V: TRBV29-1; D: TRBD1; DNA: TGCAGCGTTGAAGTCCCCAGGACAGGGAACAACGAGCAGTACTTC; CDR3: CSVEVPRTGNNEQYF
size: -; J: TRBJ2-5; V: TRBV5-1; D: TRBD1; DNA: TGCGCCAGCAGCTTGGTTGACAGGGCGGGAGAGACCCAGTACTTC; CDR3: CASSLVDRAGETQYF
size: many; J: TRBJ1-2; V: TRBV10-3; D: -; DNA: TGTGCCATCGGTAGCCTCGAGACAGCCGTTAACTATGGCTACACCTTC; CDR3: CAIGSLETAVNYGYTF
size: -; J: TRBJ2-3; V: TRBV7-8; D: -; DNA: TGTGCCAGCAGCCCACGGGAGATCAGCACAGATACGCAGTATTTT; CDR3: CASSPREISTDTQYF
size: -; J: TRBJ1-5; V: TRBV7-9; D: -; DNA: TGTGCCAGCAGCTTACAGGCGGATCAGCCCCAGCATTTT; CDR3: CASSLQADQPQHF
size: few; J: TRBJ2-4; V: TRBV10-3; D: -; DNA: TGTGCCAGCCGGGACGGTAAAAACATTCAGTACTTC; CDR3: CASRDGKNIQYF
size: -; J: TRBJ2-7; V: TRBV30; D: -; DNA: TGTGCCTGGAGTACTCAGGGCCCGCTTGGGCAGTACTTC; CDR3: CAWSTQGPLGQYF
size: -; J: TRBJ2-1; V: TRBV29-1; D: -; DNA: TGCAGCGTTGATGAGGGTCCCGGGGGTAGCGGATGGCTCTACAATGAGCAGTTCTTC; CDR3: CSVDEGPGGSGWLYNEQFF
size: -; J: TRBJ2-1; V: TRBV2; D: -; DNA: TGTGCCAGCAAAAGGGGCAACAATGAGCAGTTCTTC; CDR3: CASKRGNNEQFF
size: -; J: TRBJ1-2; V: TRBV30; D: -; DNA: TGTGCCCGGAGTTTCAGGGTAGCTAACTATGGCTACACCTTC; CDR3: CARSFRVANYGYTF
size: -; J: TRBJ2-7; V: TRBV21-1; D: -; DNA: TGTGCCAGCAGCAAAGACCCGGCTAGCGCCGTCTACGAGCAGTACTTC; CDR3: CASSKDPASAVYEQYF
size: few; J: TRBJ1-4; V: TRBV27; D: -; DNA: TGTGCCAGCAGTTTAGGACGAAATGGAGGTTTAAATGAAAAACTGTTTTTT; CDR3: CASSLGRNGGLNEKLFF
size: -; J: TRBJ1-2; V: TRBV5-4; D: -; DNA: TGTGCCAGCAGCTTGGAGCAGGGTGGGTATGGCTACACCTTC; CDR3: CASSLEQGGYGYTF
size: -; J: TRBJ2-7; V: TRBV28; D: -; DNA: TGTGCCAGCAGCCCCGCGGACAGTTACCGTCTCGAGCAGTACTTC; CDR3: CASSPADSYRLEQYF
size: many; J: TRBJ2-1; V: TRBV10-3; D: -; DNA: TGTGCCATCAGTGAGTCTTTTCGCTTGAGCGGTTACAATGAGCAGTTCTTC; CDR3: CAISESFRLSGYNEQFF
size: few; J: TRBJ2-1; V: TRBV28; D: -; DNA: TGTGCCAGCAGTCAGCCGGGACAATACAATGAGCAGTTCTTC; CDR3: CASSQPGQYNEQFF
size: few; J: TRBJ1-1; V: TRBV10-3; D: -; DNA: TGTGCCATCAGTGAGTCGCGGACGGTGAACACTGAAGCTTTCTTT; CDR3: CAISESRTVNTEAFF
size: many; J: TRBJ2-3; V: TRBV30; D: -; DNA: TGTGCCTGGAGTCAGGCACAGGCAGATACGCAGTATTTT; CDR3: CAWSQAQADTQYF
size: few; J: TRBJ1-5; V: TRBV30; D: TRBD1; DNA: TGTGCCTGCGGAACCCGGGACAGGGGGCCTCAGCCCCAGCATTTT; CDR3: CACGTRDRGPQPQHF
size: -; J: TRBJ2-3; V: TRBV30; D: -; DNA: TGTGCCTGGAGCCCCCGGCCAGATACGCAGTATTTT; CDR3: CAWSPRPDTQYF
size: medium-sized; J: TRBJ2-2; V: TRBV2; D: -; DNA: TGTGCCAGCAGTGAAAGTAGCAGGAACACCGGGGAGCTGTTTTTT; CDR3: CASSESSRNTGELFF
size: -; J: TRBJ2-5; V: TRBV30; D: TRBD2; DNA: TGTGCCTGGAGTATTGGCGCGGGAGGGAGGGAGACCCAGTACTTC; CDR3: CAWSIGAGGRETQYF
size: few; J: TRBJ2-5; V: TRBV7-9; D: TRBD1; DNA: TGTGCCAGCAGCGCCTGGACAGGGGGCACCCAAGAGACCCAGTACTTC; CDR3: CASSAWTGGTQETQYF
size: few; J: TRBJ2-7; V: TRBV30; D: -; DNA: TGTGCCTGGAGTGTACGACGCTACAGCTCCTACGAGCAGTACTTC; CDR3: CAWSVRRYSSYEQYF
size: -; J: TRBJ2-3; V: TRBV30; D: TRBD2; DNA: TGTGCCCGGGAGGACGGTTCCCCAGATACGCAGTATTTT; CDR3: CAREDGSPDTQYF
size: many; J: TRBJ1-2; V: TRBV19; D: -; DNA: TGTGCCAGTAGTACCGCCCATCAGGGCTATGGCTACACCTTC; CDR3: CASSTAHQGYGYTF
size: -; J: TRBJ1-2; V: TRBV7-2; D: -; DNA: TGTGCCAGCAGCTTTCAAGGGGCCTATGGCTACACCTTC; CDR3: CASSFQGAYGYTF
size: few; J: TRBJ1-5; V: TRBV4-1; D: TRBD1; DNA: TGCGCCAGCAGCTTATCCGGGACAGGGGGCGATCAGCCCCAGCATTTT; CDR3: CASSLSGTGGDQPQHF
size: -; J: TRBJ2-7; V: TRBV18; D: TRBD1; DNA: TGTGCCAGCTGGACAGGGGCATCCTACGAGCAGTACTTC; CDR3: CASWTGASYEQYF
size: -; J: TRBJ1-2; V: TRBV7-2; D: -; DNA: TGTGCCAGCAGCCCCGAGGACCTCTATGGCTACACCTTC; CDR3: CASSPEDLYGYTF
size: -; J: TRBJ2-3; V: TRBV11-2; D: -; DNA: TGTGCCACCAAGGCGGTCGAAGGACCGAGCACAGATACGCAGTATTTT; CDR3: CATKAVEGPSTDTQYF
size: -; J: TRBJ1-5; V: TRBV15; D: -; DNA: TGTGCCACCAGCAGAGATAGGGGCAGCAATCAGCCCCAGCATTTT; CDR3: CATSRDRGSNQPQHF